Below are 16 T cell receptor beta chains sequenced from a single sample in a study of shared clonotypes between healthy human individuals (dated by TCRdb to the early 2020s). Libraries were made using the immunoSEQ multiplex PCR assay. TCRdb holds this immuneACCESS table with in-frame rearrangements only. Some clones are missing; in checked studies, unresolved V genes explain under half, and the rest has no known cause. Recorded for this sample are some 2,000,000 clones; 95% of them occurred a single time. Of the sample, 0.13% is held by the ten largest clones. The sequenced sample consisted of naive CD4+ T cells sorted from blood. The cell subset or site label of this sample denotes: CD45RA+ positively selected. All receptors come from a man between 18 and 29 years old in good health.

This sequence joins TRBV2 and TRBJ2-2; TRBD2 aligns across 7 bases. Germline CDR1 is SNHLY and CDR2 is FYNNEI. CDR3 size: 15 residues. V shed 8 bases, J shed 6 bases, and the junction held 12 bases outside the gene matches. CDR3: CASSPRPGGSGELFF. The DNA for the CDR3 is TGTGCCAGCTCCCCCCGCCCCGGGGGGTCCGGGGAGCTGTTTTTT. Full variable domain (rest looked up from reference TRBV2 and TRBJ2-2): EPEVTQTPSHQVTQMGQEVILRCVPISNHLYFYWYRQILGQKVEFLVSFYNNEISEKSEIFDDQFSVERPDGSNFTLKIRSTKLEDSAMYFCASSPRPGGSGELFFGEGSRLTVL.

Remarks on this clone: Other nucleotide sequences from this sample produce the same CDR3. The rearrangement links TRBV15 to TRBJ2-5; D uncertain. Deletions cut 0 bases from V and 4 bases from J, with 6 bases between. This CDR3 is 13 amino acids long. Germline V gene sequence: CDR1 LNHNV, CDR2 YYDKDF (reference sequence). Here the CDR3 reads CATSRDVRETQYF. For the CDR3, the DNA is TGTGCCACCAGCAGAGATGTCAGAGAGACCCAGTACTTC.

The chain recombines TRBV7-2 with TRBJ2-2; D ambiguous. CDR1 and CDR2 from the germline V gene are SGHTA and FQGNSA. The V end was cut by 4 bases, the J end by 7 bases, with 13 bases between. The CDR3 length is 14 residues. The chain's CDR3 is CASSWSRALGELFF. In DNA, the CDR3 is TGTGCCAGCAGCTGGAGCCGGGCCCTCGGGGAGCTGTTTTTT.

The chain joins TRBV4-1 to TRBJ2-7; D is ambiguous. The CDR3 is 15 amino acids. Trimming left V 4 bases short and J 2 bases short, with 15 bases between. Germline V CDR1 and CDR2: MGHRA, YSYEKL. CDR3 in amino acids: CASSPYPGSPYEQYF. Written as DNA, the CDR3 is TGCGCCAGCAGCCCCTACCCCGGCTCCCCCTACGAGCAGTACTTC.

This CDR3 reads CASSEMGSGGQPQHF. CDR3 coding DNA: TGTGCCAGCAGTGAAATGGGTAGTGGGGGTCAGCCCCAGCATTTT. The V gene is TRBV25-1, the J gene TRBJ1-5; TRBD1 might be the D (5 bases). The CDR3 contains 15 residues. Germline assignment: CDR1 MGHDK and CDR2 SYGVNS. Trimming cost V 2 bases and J 6 bases, with 14 bases left between them.

The gene calls are TRBV19 and TRBJ2-7; 9 nucleotides match TRBD1. Germline trimming cut 6 bases from V and 4 bases from J; bases unmatched to any gene: 4. This CDR3 has 13 amino acids. The germline V gene has CDR1 LNHDA and CDR2 SQIVND (reference sequence). The CDR3 protein is CASRLTGGYEQYF. The CDR3 nucleotides are TGTGCCAGTAGACTGACAGGGGGTTACGAGCAGTACTTC.

The chain has TRBV10-1 and TRBJ1-5, with TRBD1 as a possible D gene (5 bases). Germline V gene sequence: CDR1 WNHNN, CDR2 SYGVQD (reference sequence). The CDR3 has 17 residues. V lost 0 bases and J 7 bases, leaving 19 bases between the germline ends. CDR3: CASSESGGRAGTQPQHF. The CDR3 region has the DNA TGCGCCAGCAGTGAGTCGGGGGGTCGGGCAGGGACGCAGCCCCAGCATTTT.

CDR3 loop: CASSYNMTGENTEAFF. The CDR3 region has the DNA TGTGCCAGCTCATATAATATGACAGGGGAGAACACTGAAGCTTTCTTT. The J gene is TRBJ1-1, the V gene TRBV18, with 8 bases fitting TRBD1. V lost 5 bases, J lost 1 base, and 9 bases stayed unmatched. The CDR3 has 16 amino acids. CDR1 is KGHSH, CDR2 LQKENI, per germline.

This clone was seen once. A much larger clone differs by one base, so this may be a read error. The V and J genes are TRBV30 and TRBJ2-3, with TRBD2 identical over 7 bases. Looked up from germline, CDR1 is GTSNPN and CDR2 is SVGIG (reference sequence). Germline trimming cut 5 bases from V and 4 bases from J; bases unmatched to any gene: 0. CDR3 length: 11 residues. The CDR3 loop is CAWAGADTQYF. CDR3 DNA: TGTGCCTGGGCGGGGGCAGATACGCAGTATTTT. Together with reference TRBV30 and TRBJ2-3, the CDR3 gives the full variable domain: SQTIHQWPATLVQPVGSPLSLECTVEGTSNPNLYWYRQAAGRGLQLLFYSVGIGQISSEVPQNLSASRPQDRQFILSSKKLLLSDSGFYLCAWAGADTQYFGPGTRLTVL.

This chain joins TRBV5-1 and TRBJ1-4; 8 bases are a match to TRBD1. Losses at the gene ends were 0 bases for V and 7 bases for J; bases not matched to a gene: 5. CDR3 length: 15 amino acids. CDR1 SGHRS and CDR2 YFSETQ come from the germline V gene. The CDR3 spells CASSLDPGGGEKLFF. The CDR3 DNA reads as TGCGCCAGCAGCTTGGATCCAGGGGGCGGTGAAAAACTGTTTTTT. The full variable domain, rest sourced from reference TRBV5-1 and TRBJ1-4, is KAGVTQTPRYLIKTRGQQVTLSCSPISGHRSVSWYQQTPGQGLQFLFEYFSETQRNKGNFPGRFSGRQFSNSRSEMNVSTLELGDSALYLCASSLDPGGGEKLFFGSGTQLSVL.

The rearrangement links TRBV30 to TRBJ2-1, with D perhaps matching TRBD1 (6 bases). With 4 bases removed from V and 10 bases from J, the gap between germline ends came to 14 bases. Germline V lookup: CDR1 GTSNPN, CDR2 SVGIG (reference sequence). This CDR3 is built from 12 residues. The DNA of the CDR3 is TGTGCCTGGACACAGGGATCGGGCGAGCAGTTCTTC. Its translation: CAWTQGSGEQFF. The whole variable domain, filled in from reference TRBV30 and TRBJ2-1, reads SQTIHQWPATLVQPVGSPLSLECTVEGTSNPNLYWYRQAAGRGLQLLFYSVGIGQISSEVPQNLSASRPQDRQFILSSKKLLLSDSGFYLCAWTQGSGEQFFGPGTRLTVL.

This clone occurred once. The chain employs TRBV10-3 and TRBJ2-7, with D unclear. The CDR3 runs 12 residues. Germline values: CDR1 ENHRY, CDR2 SYGVKD. V was shortened by 11 bases and J by 3 bases, with 14 bases between the two germline ends. DNA for the CDR3: TGTGCCTCCGCCCCCGGAAACTACGAGCAGTACTTC. Its protein is CASAPGNYEQYF.

A single count supports this clone. The rearrangement links TRBV2 to TRBJ2-5, with unresolved D. V lost 5 bases, J lost 4 bases, and 14 bases lay in between. The V gene's germline CDR1 is SNHLY and CDR2 FYNNEI. The CDR3 covers 14 residues. The CDR3 DNA sequence: TGTGCCAGCAGTTTTTGGACCCGCCGAGAGACCCAGTACTTC. Translation: CASSFWTRRETQYF.

V usage is TRBV30 and J usage is TRBJ1-5; the D gene is possibly TRBD1 (5 bases). Germline V lookup: CDR1 GTSNPN, CDR2 SVGIG (reference sequence). Trimming cost V 5 bases and J 7 bases, with 15 bases left between them. This CDR3 contains 13 residues. DNA for the CDR3: TGTGCCTGGGGTGAGATGCAGGGACAGCCCCAGCATTTT. It yields the protein CAWGEMQGQPQHF.

On this clone itself: The sample carries other DNA sequences with the same CDR3. In DNA, the CDR3 is TGTGCCAGCAGCTTTCGGACTTACGAGCAGTACTTC. The encoded protein is CASSFRTYEQYF. The V call is TRBV5-8, the J call TRBJ2-7; a possible D gene is TRBD2 (5 bases). V was pared by 2 bases and J by 4 bases, with 7 bases between. Germline V gene lookup returns CDR1 SGHTS and CDR2 YDEGEE. CDR3 length: 12 residues.

The chain employs TRBV7-9 and TRBJ1-6; 7 nucleotides align to TRBD1. Germline V gene sequence: CDR1 SEHNR, CDR2 FQNEAQ (reference sequence). V was clipped by 5 bases and J by 9 bases; unmatched bases: 10. The CDR3 is 15 residues long. Here the CDR3 reads CASSLGTASGSPLHF. The DNA for the CDR3 is TGTGCCAGCAGCCTCGGGACAGCTTCAGGTTCACCCCTCCACTTT.